These 9 T cell receptor beta chains were sequenced from one sample in a study of monozygotic twins with inflammatory bowel disease. TCRdb reprocessed the 5' RACE reads and stores each CDR3 protein as one record, lacking DNA. The sample includes approximately 150,000 distinct CDR3 sequences. The sequenced sample consisted of blood. The receptors come from a human donor with ulcerative colitis or Crohn's disease, or a healthy co-twin of an affected twin (not recorded which).

The V gene is TRBV7-6, the J gene TRBJ2-3. This CDR3 spans 17 amino acids. The germline CDR1 and CDR2 sequences are SGHVS and FNYEAQ. The CDR3 here is CASSGLGSFASTDTQYF. Using reference TRBV7-6 and TRBJ2-3 for the parts outside the CDR3, the full variable domain is GAGVSQSPRYKVTKRGQDVALRCDPISGHVSLYWYRQALGQGPEFLTYFNYEAQQDKSGLPNDRFSAERPEGSISTLTIQRTEQRDSAMYRCASSGLGSFASTDTQYFGPGTRLTVL.

The V and J genes are TRBV3-1 and TRBJ1-6. Germline CDR1 reads LGHDT; CDR2 reads YNNKEL (reference sequence). The CDR3 has 15 amino acids. The CDR3 spells CASSQTTISSSPLHF.

This sequence joins TRBV7-9 and TRBJ1-3; with no DNA, the TCRdb D assignment of TRBD1 cannot be verified. CDR1 is SEHNR, CDR2 FQNEAQ, per germline (reference sequence). CDR3 length: 15 amino acids. CDR3 sequence reads: CASSTATGIGNTIYF.

The genes are TRBV24-1 and TRBJ2-7; TCRdb calls TRBD2, which cannot be checked without DNA. The CDR3 has 15 amino acids. The germline gives CDR1 KGHDR, CDR2 SFDVKD. This chain's CDR3 is CATSDSSGRQKEQYF.

V usage is TRBV6-1 and J usage is TRBJ1-5. Germline lookup yields CDR1 MNHNS and CDR2 SASEGT. The CDR3 totals 14 residues. The CDR3 is CASSTGLGNQPQHF.

This chain joins TRBV6-1 and TRBJ2-2; lacking DNA, the TRBD2 call made by TCRdb goes unchecked. Looked up from germline, CDR1 is MNHNS and CDR2 is SASEGT. This CDR3 contains 14 residues. CDR3 amino acids: CAGSGTRSTGELFF.

The genes are TRBV7-2 and TRBJ2-6; lacking DNA, the TRBD1 call made by TCRdb goes unchecked. The CDR3 has 18 amino acids. CDR1 and CDR2 (germline): SGHTA, FQGNSA. The CDR3 loop is CASSLSQGGISGANVLTF.

The gene calls are TRBV5-1 and TRBJ2-2; lacking DNA, the TRBD1 call made by TCRdb goes unchecked. The CDR3 is 15 amino acids. The V gene's germline CDR1 is SGHRS and CDR2 YFSETQ. The chain's CDR3 is CASIEGDRNTGELFF.

V usage is TRBV5-1 and J usage is TRBJ1-1; TCRdb's D gene call, TRBD1, goes unchecked for lack of DNA. Per germline, CDR1 SGHRS and CDR2 YFSETQ. The CDR3 covers 13 residues. CDR3 sequence: CASSFEGDTEAFF.